The 26 T cell receptor beta chains below come from one sample, sequenced in a study of cytomegalovirus exposure and HLA in healthy donors. The study ran its PCR with 60 Vbeta and 13 Jbeta primers. This table comes from immunoSEQ multiplex PCR, and its TCRdb copy is limited to in-frame clones, with some not included. In the table there are some 180,000 clones, less than 80% of which are singletons. The material sequenced was PBMCs. Source of these receptors: a man aged 18 to 29 in good health and CMV-seronegative.

The V and J genes are TRBV28 and TRBJ2-2; a possible D gene is TRBD2 (6 bases). Trimming removed 6 bases from V and 5 bases from J, with 16 bases in between. The CDR3 contains 15 residues. Per the germline V gene, CDR1 is MDHEN and CDR2 is SYDVKM. The CDR3 protein is CASRKGGGRTGELFF. The CDR3 nucleotides are TGTGCCAGCAGGAAGGGTGGGGGGAGAACCGGGGAGCTGTTTTTT.

This chain's CDR3 is CSVVLVGEDYEQYF. The CDR3 nucleotides read TGCAGCGTTGTATTGGTCGGGGAGGACTACGAGCAGTACTTC. The chain employs TRBV29-1 and TRBJ2-7, with D maybe TRBD2 (6 bases). The CDR3 runs 14 residues. V was clipped by 4 bases and J by 3 bases, with 16 bases between them. CDR1 and CDR2 from the germline V gene are SQVTM and ANQGSEA.

The chain couples TRBV30 to TRBJ1-2; 9 bases fit TRBD1. V gave up 0 bases and J gave up 7 bases; unmatched junction bases: 3. Germline V CDR1 and CDR2: GTSNPN, SVGIG (reference sequence). This CDR3 spans 13 amino acids. CDR3 nucleotides: TGTGCCTGGAGTGTACAGGGGGCAGGTGGCTACACCTTC. It yields the protein CAWSVQGAGGYTF.

This clone was recorded only once. V usage is TRBV7-2 and J usage is TRBJ2-5; 15 bases agree with TRBD2. The J call may be mistaken, given a closer DNA end match to TRBJ2-7. In germline, CDR1 is SGHTA, CDR2 FQGNSA. The CDR3 is 19 residues long. CDR3 coding DNA: TGTGCCAGCAGCTTAGCCCGGACTAGCGGGGGGGCCCGGGTGTACGAGCAGTACTTC. It translates to CASSLARTSGGARVYEQYF.

The chain joins TRBV6-5 to TRBJ1-5; weak D call: TRBD1 (5 bases). CDR1 MNHEY and CDR2 SVGAGI come from the germline V gene. The CDR3 contains 15 residues. The V end lost 4 bases, the J end lost 6 bases, and 16 bases lay between the germline ends. CDR3 loop: CASSLGGEQGQPQHF. The CDR3, as DNA: TGTGCCAGCAGTTTGGGAGGGGAACAAGGTCAGCCCCAGCATTTT.

The V and J genes are TRBV5-1 and TRBJ2-7; TRBD2 matches at 7 bases. Germline V gives CDR1 SGHRS, CDR2 YFSETQ. V trimming: 4 bases; J trimming: 11 bases; junction bases outside the gene matches: 12. The CDR3 is 13 residues long. The DNA of the CDR3 is TGCGCCAGCAGCCTCTCCCTGGGAGGGGAAGAGTACTTC. This encodes CASSLSLGGEEYF.

This chain links TRBV4-2 with TRBJ2-3; 10 bases are a match to TRBD2. Germline assignment: CDR1 LGHNA and CDR2 YNFKEQ. The CDR3 has 18 residues. Trimming at V came to 0 bases and at J to 3 bases, leaving 9 bases not matched to a gene. Here the CDR3 DNA reads TGTGCCAGCAGCCAAGATCTGAGTAGCGGGAGGCTTACAGATACGCAGTATTTT. It specifies CASSQDLSSGRLTDTQYF.

The genes are TRBV19 and TRBJ2-7, with 8 bases that match TRBD1. Germline CDR1 is LNHDA and CDR2 is SQIVND (reference sequence). The CDR3 totals 13 residues. The V and J ends lost 4 bases and 6 bases, in that order; junction bases with no gene match: 5. CDR3 nucleotides: TGTGCCAGTAGTACCAATCAGGGGGCCGAGCAGTACTTC. This codes for CASSTNQGAEQYF.

As concerns this clone: The same CDR3 can be traced to other DNA sequences in this sample. The chain uses TRBV5-1 and TRBJ2-5, with TRBD2 identical over 8 bases. V lost 3 bases, J lost 2 bases, and 0 bases stayed unmatched. This CDR3 spans 13 amino acids. In germline, CDR1 is SGHRS, CDR2 YFSETQ. The chain's CDR3 is CASSSGGQETQYF. The CDR3 bases are TGCGCCAGCAGCTCGGGGGGGCAAGAGACCCAGTACTTC.

Details on this clone: This CDR3 is also generated by other DNA sequences in the sample. The J gene is TRBJ2-3, the V gene TRBV27, with unresolved D. CDR3 length equals 15 residues. V shed 6 bases and J shed 6 bases, with 19 bases lying between them. CDR1 is MNHEY, CDR2 SMNVEV, per germline (reference sequence). CDR3 amino acids: CASRAEVVGEDTQYF. The CDR3 DNA reads TGTGCCAGCAGGGCGGAAGTGGTAGGAGAGGATACGCAGTATTTT.

The rearrangement links TRBV9 to TRBJ1-4, with D possibly matching TRBD1 (6 bases). CDR1 and CDR2 (germline): SGDLS, YYNGEE. The CDR3 length is 14 residues. The ends were cut back, 3 bases at V and 8 bases at J, with 14 bases in the middle. The CDR3 sequence: CASSGGGLLEKLFF. The CDR3 nucleotides are TGTGCCAGCAGCGGGGGGGGGCTCTTGGAAAAACTGTTTTTT.

The chain couples TRBV2 to TRBJ2-7; 10 bases agree with TRBD1. The CDR3 is 14 amino acids. Germline lookup yields CDR1 SNHLY and CDR2 FYNNEI. Trimming at V came to 6 bases and at J to 0 bases, leaving 2 bases not matched to a gene. The CDR3 loop reads CASRGTGDSYEQYF. As DNA, the CDR3 is TGTGCCAGCAGAGGGACAGGGGACTCCTACGAGCAGTACTTC.

This chain joins TRBV5-4 and TRBJ1-2, with 7 bases that match TRBD1. The CDR3 runs to 13 residues. Looked up from germline, CDR1 is SGHNT and CDR2 is YYREEE (reference sequence). J lost 4 bases, V lost 2 bases, and 2 bases had no gene match. CDR3: CASSLGDSYGYTF. In DNA, the CDR3 is TGTGCCAGCAGCTTAGGGGACAGCTATGGCTACACCTTC. Looking up the rest from reference TRBV5-4 and TRBJ1-2 gives the full variable domain: ETGVTQSPTHLIKTRGQQVTLRCSSQSGHNTVSWYQQALGQGPQFIFQYYREEENGRGNFPPRFSGLQFPNYSSELNVNALELDDSALYLCASSLGDSYGYTFGSGTRLTVV.

This clone was seen just once. The chain links TRBV28 to TRBJ1-1; D not certain. The length of the CDR3 is 14 residues. Trimming removed 1 base at V and 10 bases at J, with 16 bases between. CDR1 and CDR2 (germline): MDHEN, SYDVKM. This chain's CDR3 is CASSLLASTRRAFF. Written as DNA, the CDR3 is TGTGCCAGCAGTTTATTGGCCTCAACACGGAGAGCTTTCTTT.

V usage is TRBV7-9 and J usage is TRBJ2-7, with 13 nucleotides matching TRBD2. V gave up 2 bases and J gave up 1 base; unmatched junction bases: 2. There are 16 residues in the CDR3. The germline V gene has CDR1 SEHNR and CDR2 FQNEAQ (reference sequence). Written as DNA, the CDR3 is TGTGCCAGCAGCTTATGGACTAGCGGGAGTTCCTACGAGCAGTACTTC. Encoded protein: CASSLWTSGSSYEQYF.

The genes are TRBV30 and TRBJ2-1, with a possible D match to TRBD1 (5 bases). This CDR3 is 14 amino acids long. Germline CDR1 and CDR2: GTSNPN and SVGIG (reference sequence). V lost 2 bases, J lost 4 bases, and 12 bases lay in between. The CDR3 DNA is TGTGCCTGGAGTAGGGGTCAGGGATACAATGAGCAGTTCTTC. It codes for CAWSRGQGYNEQFF.

This clone was observed a single time. V usage is TRBV4-2 and J usage is TRBJ1-2, with D perhaps TRBD1 (6 bases). Germline-derived CDR1 and CDR2 are LGHNA and YNFKEQ. The germline V and J ends were trimmed by 4 bases and 6 bases, with 18 bases remaining between them. CDR3 length: 15 amino acids. CDR3: CASSRTGSLVDGYTF. The CDR3 DNA reads TGTGCCAGCAGCCGAACAGGGTCTTTGGTTGATGGCTACACCTTC.

The V and J genes are TRBV27 and TRBJ1-3; the D is unclear. This CDR3 has 13 amino acids. Trimming pared 3 bases from V and 8 bases from J, leaving 11 bases between. Germline CDR1 reads MNHEY; CDR2 reads SMNVEV (reference sequence). Here the CDR3 reads CASSFSPRDTIYF. CDR3 in DNA: TGTGCCAGCAGTTTTTCCCCCCGGGACACCATATATTTT.

This clone occurred a few times. In nucleotides, the CDR3 is TGTGCCAGCAGTTTATACGGGGGTGAAAAACTGTTTTTT. Protein product: CASSLYGGEKLFF. V and J are TRBV28 and TRBJ1-4; possibly TRBD1 for D (5 bases). The CDR3 has 13 residues. Germline V CDR1 and CDR2: MDHEN, SYDVKM. Trimming removed 1 base from V and 7 bases from J, with 7 bases in between.

This chain uses TRBV5-4 with TRBJ2-1, with 10 bases matching TRBD2. V was pared by 4 bases and J by 2 bases, with 6 bases of the junction left unmatched. This CDR3 region has 16 residues. Germline lookup yields CDR1 SGHNT and CDR2 YYREEE (reference sequence). CDR3 region: CASSPRSGGAYNEQFF. In nucleotides, the CDR3 is TGTGCCAGCAGCCCGCGGAGCGGGGGGGCCTACAATGAGCAGTTCTTC.

This chain links TRBV10-3 with TRBJ2-7; TRBD1 might be the D (6 bases). The CDR3 runs 13 residues. Trimming removed 4 bases at V and 2 bases at J, with 9 bases between. CDR1 is ENHRY, CDR2 SYGVKD, per germline. For the CDR3, the DNA is TGTGCCATCAGTGTAGGGGGACCCTACGAGCAGTACTTC. Translation: CAISVGGPYEQYF.

The chain carries TRBV6-5 and TRBJ2-5, with 7 bases lining up with TRBD1. Germline loops: CDR1 MNHEY, CDR2 SVGAGI. This CDR3 spans 13 amino acids. The V gene end was trimmed by 6 bases and the J gene end by 5 bases; junction bases not matched to a gene: 6. The CDR3 bases are TGTGCCAGCAGGCTGACAGGGCCGGAGACCCAGTACTTC. Protein product: CASRLTGPETQYF.

The V call is TRBV28, the J call TRBJ2-3, with TRBD2 identical over 7 bases. This CDR3 has 11 amino acids. Trimming removed 7 bases from V and 5 bases from J; junction bases left unmatched: 0. Germline-derived CDR1 and CDR2 are MDHEN and SYDVKM. CDR3 DNA sequence: TGTGCCAGCACTAGCGGAGATACGCAGTATTTT. This translates into CASTSGDTQYF.

The V and J genes are TRBV6-1 and TRBJ2-1; weak D call: TRBD2 (6 bases). The CDR3 contains 13 residues. Germline V gene sequence: CDR1 MNHNS, CDR2 SASEGT. V was cut by 5 bases and J by 9 bases, with 14 bases left in between. In DNA form, the CDR3 reads TGTGCCAGCAGTTCCCGGGACTCCGCTGAGCAGTTCTTC. Protein sequence: CASSSRDSAEQFF.

This clone was detected once. This rearrangement joins TRBV27 to TRBJ2-1, with 11 bases identical to TRBD1. Unmatched junction bases numbered 4, after V lost 6 bases and J lost 3 bases. The germline gives CDR1 MNHEY, CDR2 SMNVEV (reference sequence). This CDR3 region has 15 residues. The CDR3 protein is CASSSGTGGYNEQFF. The CDR3 region has the DNA TGTGCCAGCAGCTCCGGGACAGGGGGCTACAATGAGCAGTTCTTC.

CDR3 bases: TGTGCCAGCAGATCCACTAGCGGGAGGACAGATACGCAGTATTTT. This encodes CASRSTSGRTDTQYF. V gene TRBV6-5 combines with J gene TRBJ2-3; TRBD2 matches at 12 bases. The CDR3 is 15 residues long. The trim removed 6 bases at V and 3 bases at J, leaving 4 bases unmatched. Germline loops: CDR1 MNHEY, CDR2 SVGAGI.